Listed below are T cell receptor beta chains from one sample, sequenced in a study of regulatory T cells in long-lasting Graves disease. TCRdb independently ran MiXCR on the multiplex PCR reads; one entry per CDR3 protein. In the table there are about 440,000 distinct CDR3 sequences, 15% of which are singletons. These data are also associated with another study on T cells in Graves' hyperthyroidism and ophthalmopathy.

The sample here was peripheral blood mononuclear cells (PBMCs), taken at new diagnosis, from a patient treated with antithyroid drugs. These TCRs come from a woman in her twenties or thirties with Graves disease. Both conserved end residues are part of each CDR3. The order of the fields is D gene, V gene, CDR3 length, clone size, J gene, CDR3 DNA, CDR3 protein. A D gene is named only where the DNA matches it firmly. Only part of the rows carry a size: once, few, many, or a class if the clone is expanded.

d_call: TRBD2
v_call: TRBV20-1
cdr3_length: 15
clone_size: many
j_call: TRBJ2-1
cdr3_nt: TGCAGTGCTAGTAGAGGAACGGGAGGTAACAATGAGCAGTTCTTC
cdr3_aa: CSASRGTGGNNEQFF

d_call: TRBD2
v_call: TRBV9
cdr3_length: 19
clone_size: NA
j_call: TRBJ2-1
cdr3_nt: TGTGCCAGCACCATGACTAGCGGGAGGGCCGAGGAATCCTACAATGAGCAGTTCTTC
cdr3_aa: CASTMTSGRAEESYNEQFF

d_call: TRBD1
v_call: TRBV12-3/TRBV12-4
cdr3_length: 16
clone_size: many
j_call: TRBJ1-1
cdr3_nt: TGTGCCAGCAGTTTTGGGGACAGGGGCTCGAACACTGAAGCTTTCTTT
cdr3_aa: CASSFGDRGSNTEAFF

d_call: TRBD2
v_call: TRBV9
cdr3_length: 18
clone_size: NA
j_call: TRBJ2-3
cdr3_nt: TGTGCCAGCAGCCCCAGACGGGCGGGCGGGAGCCCCACAGATACGCAGTATTTT
cdr3_aa: CASSPRRAGGSPTDTQYF

d_call: TRBD2
v_call: TRBV27
cdr3_length: 14
clone_size: many
j_call: TRBJ2-3
cdr3_nt: TGTGCCAGCAGCACCGGGACTAGCGTAGATACGCAGTATTTT
cdr3_aa: CASSTGTSVDTQYF

d_call: NA
v_call: TRBV15
cdr3_length: 13
clone_size: few
j_call: TRBJ2-1
cdr3_nt: TGTGCCACCAGCAGCGGACGTAATGGTGAGCAGTTCTTC
cdr3_aa: CATSSGRNGEQFF

d_call: NA
v_call: TRBV28
cdr3_length: 12
clone_size: many
j_call: TRBJ2-7
cdr3_nt: TGTGCCAGCAGTTACGGGGGCAACGAGCAGTACTTC
cdr3_aa: CASSYGGNEQYF

d_call: TRBD1
v_call: TRBV9
cdr3_length: 15
clone_size: NA
j_call: TRBJ1-1
cdr3_nt: TGTGCCAGCAGCTCCCAGACAGGGGGGTTCACTGAAGCTTTCTTT
cdr3_aa: CASSSQTGGFTEAFF

d_call: NA
v_call: TRBV10-3
cdr3_length: 13
clone_size: many
j_call: TRBJ1-1
cdr3_nt: TGTGCCATCAGGGACAGCCTTAACACTGAAGCTTTCTTT
cdr3_aa: CAIRDSLNTEAFF

d_call: TRBD1
v_call: TRBV30
cdr3_length: 14
clone_size: many
j_call: TRBJ1-2
cdr3_nt: TGTGCCTGGACCCTGACAGGGAACAGGGATGGCTACACCTTC
cdr3_aa: CAWTLTGNRDGYTF

d_call: NA
v_call: TRBV10-3
cdr3_length: 14
clone_size: NA
j_call: TRBJ1-2
cdr3_nt: TGTGCCATCAGTGACAAGCAAATGTCGAGGGGCTACACCTTC
cdr3_aa: CAISDKQMSRGYTF

d_call: NA
v_call: TRBV10-3
cdr3_length: 11
clone_size: many
j_call: TRBJ2-1
cdr3_nt: TGTGCCATCAGTGTAGCGAACGAGCAGTTCTTC
cdr3_aa: CAISVANEQFF

d_call: TRBD1
v_call: TRBV6-2/TRBV6-3
cdr3_length: 14
clone_size: many
j_call: TRBJ1-4
cdr3_nt: TGTGCCAGCAGTTTCCTGGGACAGGCCAAAAAACTGTTTTTT
cdr3_aa: CASSFLGQAKKLFF

d_call: TRBD2
v_call: TRBV7-8
cdr3_length: 17
clone_size: many
j_call: TRBJ2-1
cdr3_nt: TGTGCCAGCAGCTGGGGGACTAGCGGGAGCTCCTACAATGAGCAGTTCTTC
cdr3_aa: CASSWGTSGSSYNEQFF

d_call: NA
v_call: TRBV6-2/TRBV6-3
cdr3_length: 13
clone_size: few
j_call: TRBJ2-1
cdr3_nt: TGTGCCAGCAGGGAAACCAGCTACAATGAGCAGTTCTTC
cdr3_aa: CASRETSYNEQFF

d_call: TRBD2
v_call: TRBV20-1
cdr3_length: 15
clone_size: many
j_call: TRBJ2-4
cdr3_nt: TGCAGTGCTAGAGATTGGTCTAGCGGGGAAAACATTCAGTACTTC
cdr3_aa: CSARDWSSGENIQYF

d_call: NA
v_call: TRBV27
cdr3_length: 15
clone_size: NA
j_call: TRBJ2-7
cdr3_nt: TGTGCCAGCAGTTCCCCCACCGGGAGCGCCTGGGAGCAGTACTTC
cdr3_aa: CASSSPTGSAWEQYF

d_call: NA
v_call: TRBV11-2
cdr3_length: 13
clone_size: many
j_call: TRBJ2-7
cdr3_nt: TGTGCCAGCAGCTCCCCAGGGATCCACGAGCAGTACTTC
cdr3_aa: CASSSPGIHEQYF

d_call: NA
v_call: TRBV28
cdr3_length: 16
clone_size: few
j_call: TRBJ2-7
cdr3_nt: TGTGCCAGCAGTCCCCGCCTACGTCCTACCTCCTACGAGCAGTACTTC
cdr3_aa: CASSPRLRPTSYEQYF

d_call: TRBD1
v_call: TRBV12-3/TRBV12-4
cdr3_length: 13
clone_size: few
j_call: TRBJ2-1
cdr3_nt: TGTGCCAGCAGGGGACAGGGTTACAATGAGCAGTTCTTC
cdr3_aa: CASRGQGYNEQFF

d_call: NA
v_call: TRBV3-1
cdr3_length: 14
clone_size: many
j_call: TRBJ1-2
cdr3_nt: TGTGCCAGCAGCCAAGTCGTCACAGGGTATGGCTACACCTTC
cdr3_aa: CASSQVVTGYGYTF

d_call: NA
v_call: TRBV12-3/TRBV12-4
cdr3_length: 13
clone_size: many
j_call: TRBJ1-2
cdr3_nt: TGTGCCAGCAGCCACGACAGACACTATGGCTACACCTTC
cdr3_aa: CASSHDRHYGYTF

d_call: NA
v_call: TRBV14
cdr3_length: 12
clone_size: NA
j_call: TRBJ1-2
cdr3_nt: TGTGCCAGCAGCCAATGGGACGGCTACTACACCTTC
cdr3_aa: CASSQWDGYYTF

d_call: NA
v_call: TRBV6-9
cdr3_length: 15
clone_size: NA
j_call: TRBJ2-4
cdr3_nt: TGTGCCAGCAGTTACTCCAACATAGCCAAAAACATTCAGTACTTC
cdr3_aa: CASSYSNIAKNIQYF

d_call: NA
v_call: TRBV11-2
cdr3_length: 14
clone_size: many
j_call: TRBJ2-7
cdr3_nt: TGTGCCAGCAGCTTAGGGACAGAGTCCTACGAGCAGTACTTC
cdr3_aa: CASSLGTESYEQYF

d_call: TRBD1
v_call: TRBV2
cdr3_length: 14
clone_size: many
j_call: TRBJ2-1
cdr3_nt: TGTGCCAGCAGGAAACAGGGGGCGAGGAATGAGCAGTTCTTC
cdr3_aa: CASRKQGARNEQFF